The 21 T cell receptor beta chains reported below all come from one sample, sequenced in a study of blood T cells in healthy people across ages. Alongside a J-beta primer mix, a sample-barcoded 5' primer served in a second PCR lasting about 7 to 12 cycles. In TCRdb, the 5' RACE reads were re-called with MiXCR into one record per CDR3 protein. The sample holds over 600,000 distinct CDR3 sequences, 35% to 60% seen once. Sequenced: blood. These receptor sequences come from an older man in good health.

The chain recombines TRBV11-2 with TRBJ1-6; no reliable D call. The V end lost 5 bases, the J end lost 8 bases, and 10 bases lay between the germline ends. The germline gives CDR1 SGHAT, CDR2 FQNNGV. The CDR3 runs 13 residues. CDR3 residues: CASSVKEDSPLHF. Written as DNA, the CDR3 is TGTGCCAGCAGCGTAAAAGAAGATTCACCCCTCCACTTT.

This chain connects TRBV25-1 to TRBJ1-2, with a tentative D call TRBD1 (5 bases). CDR1 and CDR2 from the germline V gene are MGHDK and SYGVNS. V dropped 5 bases and J dropped 4 bases, with 14 bases sitting between them. CDR3 length: 14 amino acids. CDR3 DNA: TGTGCCAGCAGTATGCGGGACGCCTTCTATGGCTACACCTTC. Its translation is CASSMRDAFYGYTF.

This clonotype has a handful of counts. J is TRBJ2-6 and V is TRBV3-1; D is unclear. Trimming left V 4 bases short and J 2 bases short, with 6 bases between. The CDR3 contains 14 residues. Germline values: CDR1 LGHDT, CDR2 YNNKEL (reference sequence). CDR3 sequence: CASSPQPGANVLTF. CDR3 nucleotides: TGTGCCAGCAGCCCCCAACCTGGGGCCAACGTCCTGACTTTC.

In this sample, this clonotype turned up a few times. The rearrangement joins TRBV20-1 to TRBJ2-1; 9 bases line up with TRBD2. Per germline, CDR1 DFQATT and CDR2 SNEGSKA (reference sequence). V trimming: 3 bases; J trimming: 0 bases; junction bases outside the gene matches: 15. CDR3 length: 19 amino acids. CDR3 DNA: TGCAGTGCTAGGAGTGGTCTAGCGGGACCTAAAAGCTCCTACAATGAGCAGTTCTTC. Its translation is CSARSGLAGPKSSYNEQFF.

About this clonotype: A read error may explain this, as a much larger clone is one base away. In nucleotides, the CDR3 is TGTGCCGGCAGCGCCGTCGGGGGACAGTACAATGAGCAGTTCTTC. As protein: CAGSAVGGQYNEQFF. The chain is built from TRBV9 and TRBJ2-1; the D gene is possibly TRBD1 (7 bases). The CDR3 has 15 amino acids. CDR1 is SGDLS and CDR2 is YYNGEE in the germline V gene.

This rearrangement joins TRBV25-1 to TRBJ2-3; D possibly corresponds to TRBD1 (6 bases). Trimming took off 0 bases at V and 5 bases at J, with 9 bases between the two ends. The CDR3 extends over 14 amino acids. Germline V gene lookup returns CDR1 MGHDK and CDR2 SYGVNS. CDR3 coding DNA: TGTGCCAGCAGTGAATATAAGGGGGTAGATACGCAGTATTTT. This codes for CASSEYKGVDTQYF.

The table lists this clonotype with a few counts. The J gene is TRBJ1-4, the V gene TRBV7-9; D not certain. From germline, CDR1 is SEHNR and CDR2 FQNEAQ (reference sequence). This CDR3 has 15 residues. V lost 1 base, J lost 0 bases, and 6 bases lay in between. The CDR3 sequence: CASSLDLSTNEKLFF. CDR3 sequence (DNA): TGTGCCAGCAGCTTAGATCTATCAACTAATGAAAAACTGTTTTTT.

V is TRBV6-5 and J is TRBJ2-3; D tentatively fits TRBD1 or TRBD2 (5 bases each). The CDR3 runs to 15 residues. Germline V CDR1 and CDR2: MNHEY, SVGAGI. Trimming stripped 6 bases from V and 0 bases from J, with 13 bases between. The CDR3, as DNA: TGTGCCAGCAGAGCCGGGACGCTTAGCACAGATACGCAGTATTTT. It is translated as CASRAGTLSTDTQYF.

The chain has TRBV6-5 and TRBJ2-5; TRBD1 might be the D (5 bases). V lost 9 bases, J lost 0 bases, and 14 bases lay in between. The length of the CDR3 is 14 residues. CDR1 is MNHEY, CDR2 SVGAGI, per germline. In nucleotides, the CDR3 is TGTGCCAGTAAAACAGGACAACACCAAGAGACCCAGTACTTC. Residues: CASKTGQHQETQYF.

J is TRBJ2-7 and V is TRBV19; no reliable D call. Looked up from germline, CDR1 is LNHDA and CDR2 is SQIVND (reference sequence). Trimming took off 0 bases at V and 0 bases at J, with 9 bases between the two ends. The CDR3 runs to 15 residues. CDR3 loop: CASSIEGPSSYEQYF. In DNA form, the CDR3 reads TGTGCCAGTAGTATAGAAGGCCCGAGCTCCTACGAGCAGTACTTC. The whole variable domain, filled in from reference TRBV19 and TRBJ2-7, reads DGGITQSPKYLFRKEGQNVTLSCEQNLNHDAMYWYRQDPGQGLRLIYYSQIVNDFQKGDIAEGYSVSREKKESFPLTVTSAQKNPTAFYLCASSIEGPSSYEQYFGPGTRLTVT.

This clonotype appeared a few times. The chain joins TRBV7-2 to TRBJ2-1; TRBD2 matches at 11 bases. CDR1 is SGHTA, CDR2 FQGNSA, per germline. CDR3 length: 15 amino acids. Losses at the gene ends were 6 bases for V and 9 bases for J; bases not matched to a gene: 10. DNA of the CDR3: TGTGCCAGCAGTCCTAGCGGGAGGAGTGAGGGTGAGCAGTTCTTC. This codes for CASSPSGRSEGEQFF.

This clonotype was seen only once. The chain links TRBV7-9 to TRBJ2-1; perhaps TRBD2 as D (6 bases). V was trimmed by 7 bases and J by 9 bases, leaving 19 bases between them. The germline gives CDR1 SEHNR, CDR2 FQNEAQ (reference sequence). CDR3 length equals 14 residues. Here the CDR3 reads CASMDGTYDSEQFF. The CDR3 nucleotides are TGTGCCAGCATGGATGGGACTTATGATAGTGAGCAGTTCTTC.

This clonotype has more than one count but fewer than ten. J is TRBJ2-7 and V is TRBV5-1, with unresolved D. Germline lookup yields CDR1 SGHRS and CDR2 YFSETQ. The CDR3 covers 14 residues. Trimming left V 0 bases short and J 0 bases short, with 7 bases between. Here the CDR3 DNA reads TGCGCCAGCAGCTTGGAAACCAACTCCTACGAGCAGTACTTC. Its protein product is CASSLETNSYEQYF.

The chain carries TRBV2 and TRBJ2-2, with a tentative D call TRBD1 (6 bases). From germline, CDR1 is SNHLY and CDR2 FYNNEI. The CDR3 is 12 amino acids. V shed 6 bases and J shed 10 bases, with 12 bases lying between them. The CDR3 spells CASSVRGEELFF. CDR3 sequence (DNA): TGTGCCAGCAGCGTCAGGGGCGAGGAGCTGTTTTTT.

The chain couples TRBV5-1 to TRBJ2-6, with no clear D. There are 20 residues in the CDR3. CDR1 is SGHRS and CDR2 is YFSETQ in the germline V gene. V was clipped by 4 bases and J by 0 bases, with 23 bases between them. The chain's CDR3 is CASSTHPNKATHSGANVLTF. CDR3 bases: TGCGCCAGCAGCACCCATCCCAACAAGGCCACACACTCTGGGGCCAACGTCCTGACTTTC.

The chain couples TRBV7-2 to TRBJ2-1; D is tentatively TRBD1 or TRBD2 (5 bases each). Germline-derived CDR1 and CDR2 are SGHTA and FQGNSA. The CDR3 loop spans 15 amino acids. Trimming shortened V by 5 bases and J by 7 bases, and 18 bases separated the two germline ends. The CDR3, as DNA: TGTGCCAGCAGCCCAGTGCAGGGCGGGTGGAATGAGCAGTTCTTC. Translation: CASSPVQGGWNEQFF.

In regard to this clonotype: This clone may be a read error of a much larger clone one base away. The chain employs TRBV29-1 and TRBJ2-1, with TRBD1 identical over 9 bases. In germline, CDR1 is SQVTM, CDR2 ANQGSEA. This CDR3 has 13 amino acids. DNA for the CDR3: TGCAGCGTTGGGACAGGGGCAGGAAATGGGCAGTTCTTC. Residues: CSVGTGAGNGQFF.

The CDR3 loop is CASSSGSSGTEAFF. The CDR3, as DNA: TGTGCCAGCAGCTCAGGGTCAAGTGGGACTGAAGCTTTCTTT. V usage is TRBV7-3 and J usage is TRBJ1-1; tentatively, D is TRBD1 (5 bases). Trimming removed 4 bases from V and 5 bases from J, with 14 bases in between. Germline V gene lookup returns CDR1 SGHTA and CDR2 FQGTGA. The CDR3 sequence is 14 residues long. Together with reference TRBV7-3 and TRBJ1-1, the CDR3 gives the full variable domain: GAGVSQTPSNKVTEKGKYVELRCDPISGHTALYWYRQSLGQGPEFLIYFQGTGAADDSGLPNDRFFAVRPEGSVSTLKIQRTERGDSAVYLCASSSGSSGTEAFFGQGTRLTVV.

This clonotype was counted at least ten times. This chain joins TRBV3-1 and TRBJ2-1; 7 bases are shared with TRBD2. The junction had 5 bases not matched to a gene; V was cut back by 4 bases and J by 5 bases. CDR3 length equals 14 residues. Germline V gene data show CDR1 as LGHDT and CDR2 as YNNKEL (reference sequence). Here the CDR3 DNA reads TGTGCCAGCAGCCCTCGGCGGGAGCACAATGAGCAGTTCTTC. Protein: CASSPRREHNEQFF.

This chain joins TRBV12-3 or TRBV12-4 and TRBJ2-3; tentative D call: TRBD2 (6 bases). V was pared by 5 bases and J by 4 bases, with 16 bases between. The CDR3 covers 15 residues. This chain's CDR3 is CASSPDRGGADTQYF. The CDR3 DNA reads as TGTGCCAGCAGTCCCGACAGAGGAGGGGCAGATACGCAGTATTTT.

V and J are TRBV29-1 and TRBJ1-2; D unresolved. V was clipped by 7 bases and J by 2 bases, with 8 bases between them. The CDR3 consists of 11 residues. Germline V CDR1 and CDR2: SQVTM, ANQGSEA. The CDR3 reads CSASDNYGYTF. In DNA form, the CDR3 reads TGCAGCGCATCGGACAACTATGGCTACACCTTC.